This TCR beta chain stems from a study of T cell repertoires in cytomegalovirus infection. Study information: It can be stated that public TCR beta signatures indicated CMV infection as well as a matching HLA type. Notes on the study in general: The ex vivo response showed dominance by HLA-C-restricted CMV-specific TCR beta clonotypes.

Worth noting for this clonotype: Its antigen is still unknown.

TCRdb re-called the reads with MiXCR, one entry per CDR3 protein. Of approximately 1,000,000 distinct CDR3 sequences in the sample, 30% to 40% were seen once. In germline, CDR1 is KGHDR, CDR2 SFDVKD. CDR3 size: 14 residues. Trimming removed 4 bases at V and 2 bases at J, with 9 bases between. Here the sequenced sample was cultured CD8+ T cells from PBMCs, taken from culture after CMV antigen stimulation. This TCR came from a human donor in good health (CMV status not recorded). Some clones in this sample may be carry-over from other donors' samples. This chain links TRBV24-1 with TRBJ2-3; D gene uncertain. This chain's CDR3 is CATSDLLDTDTQYF. For the CDR3, the DNA is TGTGCCACCAGTGACCTGCTGGACACAGATACGCAGTATTTT.